This entry concerns a single T cell receptor beta chain. Its specificity is not known. This sample stems from a study of shared clonotypes between healthy human individuals. Regarding the study as a whole: The four-donor shared clonotypes exceeded non-shared clonotypes in generation probability, with non-shared ones scoring lower. Naive subsets generally exceeded memory subsets in estimated richness.

The protocol was immunoSEQ multiplex PCR, while the TCRdb copy is restricted to in-frame clones and leaves out a portion. Among about 580,000 clones, 95% to 98% were seen once, and the ten largest hold approximately 0.33%. CD8 cells classed as naive were CD45RO-negative and positively selected for CCR7, excluding terminally differentiated effector memory CD45RA+ cells. Healthy adults negative for HIV, lacking recent acute infections or vaccinations, served as donors. The CDR3 contains 18 residues. Germline values: CDR1 SGHTA, CDR2 FQGNSA. Trimming pared 6 bases from V and 0 bases from J, leaving 18 bases between.

The chain is built from TRBV7-2 and TRBJ2-6; D is perhaps TRBD1 or TRBD2 (5 bases each). The receptor was isolated from a man aged 25-45 years in good health. Sequenced input: naive CD8+ T cells sorted from blood. CDR3 in amino acids: CASRFTGTGDSGANVLTF. CDR3 nucleotides: TGTGCCAGCAGGTTCACCGGGACGGGCGACTCTGGGGCCAACGTCCTGACTTTC.